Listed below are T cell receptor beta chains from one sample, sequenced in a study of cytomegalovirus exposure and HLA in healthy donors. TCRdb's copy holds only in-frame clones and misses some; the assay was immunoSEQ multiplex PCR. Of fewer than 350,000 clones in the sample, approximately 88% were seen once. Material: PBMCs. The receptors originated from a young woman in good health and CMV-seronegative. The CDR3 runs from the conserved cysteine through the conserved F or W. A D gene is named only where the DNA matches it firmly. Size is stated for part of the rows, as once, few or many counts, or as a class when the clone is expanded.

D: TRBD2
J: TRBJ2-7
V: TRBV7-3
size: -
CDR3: CASSLAGGAGYEQYF
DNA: TGTGCCAGCAGCTTAGCGGGAGGGGCAGGGTACGAGCAGTACTTC

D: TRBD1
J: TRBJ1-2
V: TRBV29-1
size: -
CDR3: CSARTGGGYTF
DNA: TGCAGCGCCCGAACAGGGGGTGGCTACACCTTC

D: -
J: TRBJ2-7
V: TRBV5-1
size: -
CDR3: CASSLASALSYEQYF
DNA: TGCGCCAGCAGCTTGGCTAGCGCCCTCTCCTACGAGCAGTACTTC

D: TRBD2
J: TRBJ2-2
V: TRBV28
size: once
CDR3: CASSLLQGPTAGGPDTGELFF
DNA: TGTGCCAGCTCTCTTTTACAGGGTCCGACGGCGGGAGGGCCCGACACCGGGGAGCTGTTTTTT

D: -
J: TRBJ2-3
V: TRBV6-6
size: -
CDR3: CASSYRGSTDTQYF
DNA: TGTGCCAGCAGTTACAGGGGTAGCACAGATACGCAGTATTTT

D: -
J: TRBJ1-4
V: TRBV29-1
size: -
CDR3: CSVTGTMGEKLFF
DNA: TGCAGCGTTACAGGGACAATGGGAGAAAAACTGTTTTTT

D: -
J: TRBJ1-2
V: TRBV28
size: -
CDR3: CASSLYPLNYGYTF
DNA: TGTGCCAGCAGTTTATATCCCCTTAACTATGGCTACACCTTC

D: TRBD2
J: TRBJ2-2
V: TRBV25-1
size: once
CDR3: CASSEYGRSGVYTGELFF
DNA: TGTGCCAGCAGTGAATATGGACGGAGCGGGGTATACACCGGGGAGCTGTTTTTT

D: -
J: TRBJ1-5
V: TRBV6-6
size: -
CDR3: CASSISGNQPQHF
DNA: TGTGCCAGCAGTATCTCGGGAAATCAGCCCCAGCATTTT

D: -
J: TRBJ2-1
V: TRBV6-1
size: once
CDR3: CASSVRLVPNEQFF
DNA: TGTGCCAGCAGTGTTCGGCTAGTCCCCAATGAGCAGTTCTTC

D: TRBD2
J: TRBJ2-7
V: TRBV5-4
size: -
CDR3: CASSSGTSGRLYEQYF
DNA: TGTGCCAGCAGCTCGGGGACTAGCGGGAGATTGTACGAGCAGTACTTC

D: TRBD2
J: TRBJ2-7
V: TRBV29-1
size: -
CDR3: CSVAGGGREQYF
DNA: TGCAGCGTCGCGGGGGGGGGTCGCGAGCAGTACTTC

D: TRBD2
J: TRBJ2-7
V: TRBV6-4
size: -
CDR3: CASSDSAGVGEQYF
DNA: TGTGCCAGCAGTGACTCCGCGGGAGTCGGAGAGCAGTACTTC

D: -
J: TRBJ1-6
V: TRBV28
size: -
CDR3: CASYSGGQTMYSPLHF
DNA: TGTGCCAGTTATAGTGGGGGACAAACTATGTATTCACCCCTCCACTTT

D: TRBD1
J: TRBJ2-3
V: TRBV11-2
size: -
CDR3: CASSSRRTGSADTQYF
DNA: TGTGCCAGCAGCTCTCGGCGGACAGGGAGCGCAGATACGCAGTATTTT

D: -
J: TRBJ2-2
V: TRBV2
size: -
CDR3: CASSPMGATGELFF
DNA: TGTGCCAGCAGTCCTATGGGGGCCACCGGGGAGCTGTTTTTT

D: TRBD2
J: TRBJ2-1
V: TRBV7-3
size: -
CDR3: CASSRTSGGGSGGQFF
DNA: TGTGCCAGCAGCCGGACTAGCGGGGGTGGATCGGGGGGGCAGTTCTTC

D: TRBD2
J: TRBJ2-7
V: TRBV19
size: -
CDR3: CASSSAGGYEQYF
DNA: TGTGCCTCCTCTTCCGCGGGAGGTTACGAGCAGTACTTC

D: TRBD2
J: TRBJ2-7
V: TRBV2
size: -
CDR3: CASRSGLAGGEQYF
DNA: TGTGCCAGCAGATCGGGACTAGCGGGAGGCGAGCAGTACTTC

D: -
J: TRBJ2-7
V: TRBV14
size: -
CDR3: CASSQDLSGREQYF
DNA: TGTGCCAGCAGCCAAGATCTGTCAGGGCGAGAGCAGTACTTC

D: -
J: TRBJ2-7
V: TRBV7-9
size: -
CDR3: CASRGTSEEQYF
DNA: TGTGCCAGCAGGGGGACTTCGGAAGAGCAGTACTTC

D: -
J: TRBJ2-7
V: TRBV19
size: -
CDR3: CASSRDYPNYEQYF
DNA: TGTGCCAGTAGTAGAGACTACCCGAACTACGAGCAGTACTTC

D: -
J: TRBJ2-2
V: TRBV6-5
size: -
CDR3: CASTQGARTGELFF
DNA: TGTGCCAGCACCCAAGGGGCGCGGACCGGGGAGCTGTTTTTT

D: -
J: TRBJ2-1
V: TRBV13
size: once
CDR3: CASTSGRYNEQFF
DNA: TGTGCCAGCACCAGTGGGCGTTACAATGAGCAGTTCTTC

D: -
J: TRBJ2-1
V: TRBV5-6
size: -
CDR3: CASSLVARLEGANNEQFF
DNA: TGTGCCAGCAGCTTGGTAGCCCGACTAGAGGGGGCTAACAATGAGCAGTTCTTC

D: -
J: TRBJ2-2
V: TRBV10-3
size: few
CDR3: CAITSNTGELFF
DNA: TGTGCCATCACCTCGAACACCGGGGAGCTGTTTTTT

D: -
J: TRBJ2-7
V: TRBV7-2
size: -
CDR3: CASSSARDVEQYF
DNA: TGTGCCAGCAGCTCGGCGCGGGATGTCGAGCAGTACTTC

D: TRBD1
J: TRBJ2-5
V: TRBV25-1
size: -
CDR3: CASSDLVGTGGETQYF
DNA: TGTGCCAGCAGTGATCTGGTCGGGACAGGGGGAGAGACCCAGTACTTC

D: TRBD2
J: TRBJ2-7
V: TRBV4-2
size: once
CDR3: CASSQVIPSAGVIYEQYF
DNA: TGTGCCAGCAGCCAAGTCATCCCTTCGGCGGGAGTCATCTACGAGCAGTACTTC

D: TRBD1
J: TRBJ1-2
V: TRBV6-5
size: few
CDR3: CASKTGGMRGYTF
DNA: TGTGCCAGCAAAACAGGGGGCATGCGTGGCTACACCTTC